The rows below give T cell receptor beta chains drawn from one sample of a study of shared clonotypes between healthy human individuals. Generated by immunoSEQ multiplex PCR, the TCRdb table keeps only in-frame clones and is missing some. This sample has 2 million to 2.5 million clones, with approximately 93% found just once. Sequencing was carried out using naive CD4+ T cells from PBMCs. Receptors were obtained from a man younger than 30 in good health. Some clones in this sample may be carry-over from other donors' samples. The CDR3 runs from the conserved cysteine through the conserved F or W. The order of the fields is V gene, J gene, D gene, clone size, CDR3 protein, CDR3 DNA. The D gene is left open where the match is weak. Clone sizes are given selectively: once, few, many, or a class where the clone is expanded.

V gene: TRBV28
J gene: TRBJ1-5
D gene: NA
clone size: NA
CDR3 protein: CASSDNQPQHF
CDR3 DNA: TGTGCCAGCAGTGACAATCAGCCCCAGCATTTT

V gene: TRBV27
J gene: TRBJ2-3
D gene: TRBD2
clone size: NA
CDR3 protein: CASSEREADTQYF
CDR3 DNA: TGTGCCAGCAGCGAGCGGGAGGCAGATACGCAGTATTTT

V gene: TRBV19
J gene: TRBJ2-3
D gene: NA
clone size: NA
CDR3 protein: CASSLQDSTDTQYF
CDR3 DNA: TGTGCCAGTAGTCTGCAGGACAGCACAGATACGCAGTATTTT

V gene: TRBV28
J gene: TRBJ1-4
D gene: NA
clone size: NA
CDR3 protein: CASSLHGTTNEKLFF
CDR3 DNA: TGTGCCAGCAGTCTGCATGGGACGACAAATGAAAAACTGTTTTTT

V gene: TRBV6-1
J gene: TRBJ1-2
D gene: NA
clone size: NA
CDR3 protein: CASSVGQGIGGYTF
CDR3 DNA: TGTGCCAGCAGTGTAGGGCAGGGGATAGGTGGCTACACCTTC

V gene: TRBV5-1
J gene: TRBJ2-7
D gene: NA
clone size: NA
CDR3 protein: CASSLAVGYEQYF
CDR3 DNA: TGCGCCAGCAGCTTGGCCGTGGGCTACGAGCAGTACTTC

V gene: TRBV4-1
J gene: TRBJ1-3
D gene: NA
clone size: NA
CDR3 protein: CASSRTGLSGNTIYF
CDR3 DNA: TGCGCCAGCAGTCGTACAGGTCTATCTGGAAACACCATATATTTT

V gene: TRBV5-1
J gene: TRBJ2-2
D gene: NA
clone size: NA
CDR3 protein: CASSSAGAGAGELFF
CDR3 DNA: TGCGCCAGCAGCTCCGCCGGGGCCGGGGCCGGGGAGCTGTTTTTT

V gene: TRBV2
J gene: TRBJ2-7
D gene: TRBD1
clone size: NA
CDR3 protein: CASSRDRTSYEQYF
CDR3 DNA: TGTGCCAGCAGCCGGGACAGGACCTCCTACGAGCAGTACTTC

V gene: TRBV5-1
J gene: TRBJ2-5
D gene: NA
clone size: NA
CDR3 protein: CASSPLTGAETQYF
CDR3 DNA: TGCGCCAGCAGCCCCTTAACCGGGGCAGAGACCCAGTACTTC

V gene: TRBV29-1
J gene: TRBJ1-1
D gene: NA
clone size: NA
CDR3 protein: CSVVQGLVTEAFF
CDR3 DNA: TGCAGCGTTGTACAGGGTCTTGTCACTGAAGCTTTCTTT

V gene: TRBV21-1
J gene: TRBJ1-4
D gene: NA
clone size: NA
CDR3 protein: CASSGGQGRYEKLFF
CDR3 DNA: TGTGCCAGCAGCGGGGGACAGGGCAGGTATGAAAAACTGTTTTTT

V gene: TRBV6-1
J gene: TRBJ2-3
D gene: TRBD2
clone size: NA
CDR3 protein: CASSEGASGIVTDTQYF
CDR3 DNA: TGTGCCAGCAGTGAAGGCGCTAGCGGGATTGTGACAGATACGCAGTATTTT

V gene: TRBV7-9
J gene: TRBJ2-5
D gene: TRBD2
clone size: once
CDR3 protein: CASSLAGVAGGETQYF
CDR3 DNA: TGTGCCAGCAGCTTAGCTGGGGTAGCGGGAGGCGAGACCCAGTACTTC

V gene: TRBV30
J gene: TRBJ1-1
D gene: NA
clone size: NA
CDR3 protein: CAWSVVARGVAFF
CDR3 DNA: TGTGCCTGGAGTGTAGTGGCGAGGGGCGTAGCTTTCTTT

V gene: TRBV27
J gene: TRBJ2-2
D gene: TRBD1
clone size: once
CDR3 protein: CASRWDREHTGELFF
CDR3 DNA: TGTGCCAGCAGGTGGGACAGGGAGCACACCGGGGAGCTGTTTTTT

V gene: TRBV5-6
J gene: TRBJ1-4
D gene: NA
clone size: NA
CDR3 protein: CASSLRRVSEKLFF
CDR3 DNA: TGTGCCAGCAGCCTCAGGAGGGTTTCTGAAAAACTGTTTTTT

V gene: TRBV4-3
J gene: TRBJ2-1
D gene: TRBD2
clone size: once
CDR3 protein: CASSLLLAGGPPFF
CDR3 DNA: TGCGCCAGCAGCCTCCTACTAGCGGGAGGGCCCCCGTTCTTC

V gene: TRBV2
J gene: TRBJ2-7
D gene: TRBD1
clone size: NA
CDR3 protein: CASSARITGEHYEQYF
CDR3 DNA: TGTGCCAGCAGTGCTCGGATTACAGGGGAGCACTACGAGCAGTACTTC

V gene: TRBV27
J gene: TRBJ2-7
D gene: NA
clone size: NA
CDR3 protein: CASSLSAAKVEQYF
CDR3 DNA: TGTGCCAGCAGTTTATCGGCAGCAAAGGTAGAGCAGTACTTC

V gene: TRBV19
J gene: TRBJ2-6
D gene: NA
clone size: NA
CDR3 protein: CASSIDSPSGANVLTF
CDR3 DNA: TGTGCCAGTAGTATAGACAGTCCCTCTGGGGCCAACGTCCTGACTTTC

V gene: TRBV27
J gene: TRBJ1-6
D gene: NA
clone size: NA
CDR3 protein: CASSGGTNYNSPLHF
CDR3 DNA: TGTGCCAGCAGTGGAGGGACAAACTATAATTCACCCCTCCACTTT

V gene: TRBV5-1
J gene: TRBJ2-1
D gene: NA
clone size: NA
CDR3 protein: CASSLGSIYNEQFF
CDR3 DNA: TGCGCCAGCAGCTTGGGTAGCATCTACAATGAGCAGTTCTTC

V gene: TRBV5-1
J gene: TRBJ2-7
D gene: NA
clone size: NA
CDR3 protein: CASSLDPTAETEQYF
CDR3 DNA: TGCGCCAGCAGCCTAGACCCCACGGCGGAGACCGAGCAGTACTTC

V gene: TRBV19
J gene: TRBJ1-5
D gene: TRBD1
clone size: NA
CDR3 protein: CASSIGRDRGDQPQHF
CDR3 DNA: TGTGCCAGTAGTATAGGCCGGGACAGGGGAGATCAGCCCCAGCATTTT

V gene: TRBV7-9
J gene: TRBJ1-2
D gene: TRBD1
clone size: NA
CDR3 protein: CASSRGTGVEVGYTF
CDR3 DNA: TGTGCCAGCAGCCGCGGGACAGGGGTGGAGGTTGGCTACACCTTC

V gene: TRBV7-6
J gene: TRBJ2-3
D gene: TRBD2
clone size: NA
CDR3 protein: CASSLEHRLAGARGTDTQYF
CDR3 DNA: TGTGCCAGCAGCTTAGAACATCGGCTAGCGGGAGCACGGGGCACAGATACGCAGTATTTT

V gene: TRBV28
J gene: TRBJ2-3
D gene: NA
clone size: NA
CDR3 protein: CASRGLRVGDTQYF
CDR3 DNA: TGTGCCAGCAGGGGACTTCGAGTTGGAGATACGCAGTATTTT

V gene: TRBV7-2
J gene: TRBJ2-4
D gene: TRBD1
clone size: NA
CDR3 protein: CASSSGTGPGSHIQYF
CDR3 DNA: TGTGCCAGCAGCTCCGGGACAGGCCCGGGTTCGCACATTCAGTACTTC

V gene: TRBV5-1
J gene: TRBJ1-1
D gene: TRBD1
clone size: NA
CDR3 protein: CASRRTILTGGKDTEAFF
CDR3 DNA: TGCGCCAGCAGACGTACTATTCTGACAGGGGGCAAGGACACTGAAGCTTTCTTT

V gene: TRBV6-1
J gene: TRBJ2-2
D gene: NA
clone size: NA
CDR3 protein: CASGVGNTGELFF
CDR3 DNA: TGTGCCAGCGGGGTGGGAAACACCGGGGAGCTGTTTTTT

V gene: TRBV5-4
J gene: TRBJ1-1
D gene: NA
clone size: NA
CDR3 protein: CASIGADEAFF
CDR3 DNA: TGTGCCAGCATAGGGGCGGATGAAGCTTTCTTT

V gene: TRBV19
J gene: TRBJ1-5
D gene: NA
clone size: NA
CDR3 protein: CASSLGLYSNQPQHF
CDR3 DNA: TGTGCCAGTAGTTTGGGACTTTATAGCAATCAGCCCCAGCATTTT

V gene: TRBV7-9
J gene: TRBJ1-1
D gene: NA
clone size: NA
CDR3 protein: CASSPPGHSPRAFF
CDR3 DNA: TGTGCCAGCAGCCCCCCGGGACATTCCCCTAGGGCTTTCTTT

V gene: TRBV19
J gene: TRBJ1-1
D gene: TRBD1
clone size: NA
CDR3 protein: CASSISGTATEAFF
CDR3 DNA: TGTGCCAGTAGTATTAGTGGGACAGCCACTGAAGCTTTCTTT

V gene: TRBV2
J gene: TRBJ1-2
D gene: TRBD1
clone size: NA
CDR3 protein: CASSGTGEVYGYTF
CDR3 DNA: TGTGCCAGCAGCGGAACAGGGGAGGTCTATGGCTACACCTTC

V gene: TRBV5-4
J gene: TRBJ1-5
D gene: NA
clone size: NA
CDR3 protein: CASSLAGNQPQHF
CDR3 DNA: TGTGCCAGCAGCTTGGCAGGTAATCAGCCCCAGCATTTT

V gene: TRBV7-8
J gene: TRBJ1-2
D gene: NA
clone size: NA
CDR3 protein: CASSLAGQFNYGYTF
CDR3 DNA: TGTGCCAGCAGCTTAGCGGGGCAGTTCAACTATGGCTACACCTTC

V gene: TRBV18
J gene: TRBJ2-1
D gene: NA
clone size: NA
CDR3 protein: CASSPRSSDEQFF
CDR3 DNA: TGTGCCAGCTCACCTAGGAGTTCCGATGAGCAGTTCTTC

V gene: TRBV7-8
J gene: TRBJ2-5
D gene: NA
clone size: NA
CDR3 protein: CASSSRQTQYF
CDR3 DNA: TGTGCCAGCAGCTCAAGGCAGACCCAGTACTTC

V gene: TRBV7-9
J gene: TRBJ1-1
D gene: NA
clone size: NA
CDR3 protein: CASSNTSRSTEAFF
CDR3 DNA: TGTGCCAGCAGTAACACCTCTCGGTCCACTGAAGCTTTCTTT

V gene: TRBV5-1
J gene: TRBJ1-1
D gene: NA
clone size: NA
CDR3 protein: CASTDRMNTEAFF
CDR3 DNA: TGCGCCAGCACCGACCGGATGAACACTGAAGCTTTCTTT

V gene: TRBV5-4
J gene: TRBJ1-6
D gene: NA
clone size: NA
CDR3 protein: CASSLASQGTNSPLHF
CDR3 DNA: TGTGCCAGCAGCTTGGCCTCTCAGGGCACCAATTCACCCCTCCACTTT

V gene: TRBV4-3
J gene: TRBJ2-2
D gene: NA
clone size: NA
CDR3 protein: CASSPLGGVSTGELFF
CDR3 DNA: TGCGCCAGCAGCCCGTTAGGGGGTGTTAGCACCGGGGAGCTGTTTTTT

V gene: TRBV18
J gene: TRBJ1-1
D gene: TRBD1
clone size: NA
CDR3 protein: CASLGGTGLNTEAFF
CDR3 DNA: TGTGCCAGCTTAGGGGGGACAGGTCTTAACACTGAAGCTTTCTTT

V gene: TRBV7-6
J gene: TRBJ2-3
D gene: NA
clone size: NA
CDR3 protein: CASSLGSWYSSTDTQYF
CDR3 DNA: TGTGCCAGCAGCTTAGGGAGTTGGTACTCTAGCACAGATACGCAGTATTTT

V gene: TRBV15
J gene: TRBJ2-7
D gene: NA
clone size: NA
CDR3 protein: CATSRGSQDYEQYF
CDR3 DNA: TGTGCCACCAGCAGAGGGAGTCAGGACTACGAGCAGTACTTC

V gene: TRBV5-1
J gene: TRBJ2-5
D gene: TRBD1
clone size: NA
CDR3 protein: CASSPTGATQETQYF
CDR3 DNA: TGCGCCAGCAGCCCGACAGGGGCGACCCAAGAGACCCAGTACTTC